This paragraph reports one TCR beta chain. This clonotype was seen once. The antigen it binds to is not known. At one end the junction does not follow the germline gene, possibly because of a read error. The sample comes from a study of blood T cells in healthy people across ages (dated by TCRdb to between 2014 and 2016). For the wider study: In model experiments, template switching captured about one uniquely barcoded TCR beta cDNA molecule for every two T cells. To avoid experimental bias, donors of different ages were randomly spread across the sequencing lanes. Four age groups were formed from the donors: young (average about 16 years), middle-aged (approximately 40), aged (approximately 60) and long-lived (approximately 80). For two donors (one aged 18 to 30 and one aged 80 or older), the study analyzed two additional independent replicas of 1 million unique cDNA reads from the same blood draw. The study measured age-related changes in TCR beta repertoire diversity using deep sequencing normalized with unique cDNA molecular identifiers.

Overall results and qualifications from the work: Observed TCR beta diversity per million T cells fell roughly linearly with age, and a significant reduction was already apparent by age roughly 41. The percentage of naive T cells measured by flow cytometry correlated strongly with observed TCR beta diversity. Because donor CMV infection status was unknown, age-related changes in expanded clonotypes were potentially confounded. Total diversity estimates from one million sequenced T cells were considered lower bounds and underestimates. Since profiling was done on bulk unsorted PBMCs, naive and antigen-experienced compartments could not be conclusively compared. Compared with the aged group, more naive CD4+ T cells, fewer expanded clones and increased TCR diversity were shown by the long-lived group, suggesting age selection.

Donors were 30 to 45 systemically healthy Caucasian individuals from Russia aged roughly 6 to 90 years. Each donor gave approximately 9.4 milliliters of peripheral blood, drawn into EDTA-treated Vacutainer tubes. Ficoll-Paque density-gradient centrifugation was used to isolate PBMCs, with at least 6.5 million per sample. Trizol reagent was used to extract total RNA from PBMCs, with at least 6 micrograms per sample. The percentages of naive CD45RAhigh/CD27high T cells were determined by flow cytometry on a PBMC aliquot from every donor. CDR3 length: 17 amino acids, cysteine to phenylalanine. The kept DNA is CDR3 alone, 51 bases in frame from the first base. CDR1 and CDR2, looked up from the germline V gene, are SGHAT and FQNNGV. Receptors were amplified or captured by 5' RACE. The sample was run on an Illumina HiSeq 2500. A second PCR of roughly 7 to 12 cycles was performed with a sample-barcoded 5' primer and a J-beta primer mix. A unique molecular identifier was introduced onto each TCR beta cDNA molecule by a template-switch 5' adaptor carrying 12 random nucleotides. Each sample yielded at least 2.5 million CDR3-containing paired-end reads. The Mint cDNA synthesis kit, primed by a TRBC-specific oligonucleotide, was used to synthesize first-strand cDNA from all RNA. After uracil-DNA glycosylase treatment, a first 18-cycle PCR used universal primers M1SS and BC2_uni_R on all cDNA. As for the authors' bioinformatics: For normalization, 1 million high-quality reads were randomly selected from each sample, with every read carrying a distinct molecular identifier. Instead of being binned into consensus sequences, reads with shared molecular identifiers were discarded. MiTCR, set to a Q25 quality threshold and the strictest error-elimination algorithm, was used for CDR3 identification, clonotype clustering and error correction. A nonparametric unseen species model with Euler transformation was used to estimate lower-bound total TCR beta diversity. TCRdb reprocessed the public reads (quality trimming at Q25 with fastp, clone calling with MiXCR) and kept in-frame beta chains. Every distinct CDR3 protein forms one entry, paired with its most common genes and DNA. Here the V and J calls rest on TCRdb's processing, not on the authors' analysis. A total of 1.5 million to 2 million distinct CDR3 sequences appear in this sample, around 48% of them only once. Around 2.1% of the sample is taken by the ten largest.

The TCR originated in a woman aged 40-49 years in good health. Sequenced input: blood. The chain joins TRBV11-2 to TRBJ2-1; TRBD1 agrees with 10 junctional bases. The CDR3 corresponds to CASSLDLGQGTYSEQFF. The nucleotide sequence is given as TGTGCCAGCAGCTTAGATCTGGGACAGGGGACTTACAGTGAGCAGTTCTTC.